Shown below are 30 T cell receptor beta chains from a single sample sequenced in a study of T cells in localized non-small cell lung cancer. The table came from immunoSEQ multiplex PCR; TCRdb's copy has only in-frame clones and leaves some out. The repertoire has about 40,000 clones, 81% of them found once; the top ten carry around 6.6%. The material sequenced was peripheral blood mononuclear cells, taken before any cancer treatment. These receptors originate from a male donor aged 60 or over with stage II lung adenocarcinoma.

This rearrangement joins TRBV5-1 to TRBJ2-7; weak D call: TRBD2 (6 bases). The germline V gene encodes CDR1 SGHRS and CDR2 YFSETQ. The CDR3 extends over 16 amino acids. V dropped 2 bases and J dropped 0 bases, with 15 bases sitting between them. CDR3 sequence (DNA): TGCGCCAGCAGCTTCGGGGACTCGGCGTTCTCCTACGAGCAGTACTTC. Protein product: CASSFGDSAFSYEQYF.

The gene calls are TRBV7-8 and TRBJ2-5, with 7 bases aligning to TRBD1. Germline V gives CDR1 SGHVS, CDR2 FQNEAQ. The J segment lost 3 bases and the V segment lost 5 bases, leaving 3 bases of the junction unmatched. The CDR3 is made up of 13 amino acids. The CDR3 sequence: CASSMTGKETQYF. CDR3 nucleotide sequence: TGTGCCAGCAGCATGACAGGGAAAGAGACCCAGTACTTC.

The chain joins TRBV7-7 to TRBJ2-7, with TRBD1 as a possible D gene (7 bases). This CDR3 region has 12 residues. Looked up from germline, CDR1 is SSHAT and CDR2 is FNYEAQ (reference sequence). The CDR3 region has the DNA TGTGTTTCCGCGGGACAGCCCTACGAGCAGTACTTC. It specifies CVSAGQPYEQYF.

This clone is a singleton in its sample. The chain is built from TRBV4-1 and TRBJ2-4, with D possibly TRBD2 on 6 matching bases. Trimming pared 2 bases from V and 3 bases from J, leaving 11 bases between. The CDR3 has 15 residues. Germline assignment: CDR1 MGHRA and CDR2 YSYEKL. The CDR3 protein is CASSQIQGGKNIQYF. For the CDR3, the DNA is TGCGCCAGCAGCCAAATCCAGGGAGGCAAAAACATTCAGTACTTC.

The rearrangement joins TRBV9 to TRBJ2-7; D could derive from TRBD1 or TRBD2 (8 bases each). Germline CDR1 is SGDLS and CDR2 is YYNGEE. Trimming stripped 4 bases from V and 6 bases from J, with 17 bases between. This CDR3 comprises 14 residues. In nucleotides, the CDR3 is TGTGCCAGCAGCTTCACAGGGGGGACTAGCGAGCAGTACTTC. Protein sequence: CASSFTGGTSEQYF.

V and J are TRBV29-1 and TRBJ1-2, with 10 bases matching TRBD1. Per the germline V gene, CDR1 is SQVTM and CDR2 is ANQGSEA. Trimming cost V 6 bases and J 4 bases; bases outside gene matches: 8. This CDR3 contains 14 residues. The CDR3 nucleotides are TGCAGCGTCGGGACCGGGACAGGGGCCTATGGCTACACCTTC. Amino acids: CSVGTGTGAYGYTF.

The chain employs TRBV27 and TRBJ1-1; TRBD1 agrees at 9 bases. The CDR3 loop spans 17 amino acids. Germline-derived CDR1 and CDR2 are MNHEY and SMNVEV (reference sequence). The trim removed 4 bases at V and 4 bases at J, leaving 13 bases unmatched. The CDR3 loop is CASSYWGQGGYPTEAFF. The CDR3 DNA reads as TGTGCCAGCAGTTATTGGGGACAGGGAGGCTATCCCACTGAAGCTTTCTTT.

This clone occurred once. The chain carries TRBV5-8 and TRBJ1-1; D ambiguous. CDR3 size: 15 residues. The germline CDR1 and CDR2 sequences are SGHTS and YDEGEE. The V and J ends lost 0 bases and 3 bases respectively, with 12 bases between them. The CDR3 here is CASSLGARRDTEAFF. The CDR3, as DNA: TGTGCCAGCAGCTTGGGGGCAAGGAGGGACACTGAAGCTTTCTTT.

This sequence joins TRBV7-6 and TRBJ2-1; D is undetermined. V was clipped by 5 bases and J by 0 bases, with 17 bases between them. The CDR3 length is 17 residues. Germline V gene sequence: CDR1 SGHVS, CDR2 FNYEAQ. CDR3 loop: CASSPPFGLSSYNEQFF. The CDR3 DNA reads as TGTGCCAGCAGCCCCCCGTTTGGGTTAAGCTCCTACAATGAGCAGTTCTTC.

V is TRBV2 and J is TRBJ2-7, with 7 bases identical to TRBD2. V trimming: 4 bases; J trimming: 2 bases; junction bases outside the gene matches: 5. CDR3 size: 14 residues. Germline CDR1 reads SNHLY; CDR2 reads FYNNEI. The CDR3 nucleotides read TGTGCCAGCAGTGGGCTAGCGGTAACCTACGAGCAGTACTTC. Translating it yields CASSGLAVTYEQYF.

This chain connects TRBV5-5 to TRBJ1-4; D unclear. This CDR3 contains 17 residues. V was shortened by 0 bases and J by 7 bases, with 19 bases between the two germline ends. Per germline, CDR1 SGHKS and CDR2 YYEKEE (reference sequence). The CDR3 reads CASSLVAGNLKGEKLFF. CDR3 bases: TGTGCCAGCAGCTTGGTCGCAGGAAATCTAAAAGGTGAAAAACTGTTTTTT.

This clone has only a few counts. The J gene is TRBJ2-2, the V gene TRBV6-5; 10 positions match TRBD2. The CDR3 sequence is 15 residues long. Trimming removed 7 bases from V and 7 bases from J; junction bases left unmatched: 9. Germline CDR1 and CDR2: MNHEY and SVGAGI. The CDR3 loop reads CASKESGRANGELFF. The CDR3 DNA follows: TGTGCCAGCAAGGAGAGCGGGAGGGCGAACGGGGAGCTGTTTTTT.

V is TRBV6-1 and J is TRBJ1-3; D possibly corresponds to TRBD1 (5 bases). Trimming pared 5 bases from V and 0 bases from J, leaving 8 bases between. Germline V gene sequence: CDR1 MNHNS, CDR2 SASEGT. The CDR3 length is 14 residues. CDR3 DNA: TGTGCCAGCAGTTCCGGGGGCTCTGGAAACACCATATATTTT. It is translated as CASSSGGSGNTIYF.

The V and J genes are TRBV2 and TRBJ2-1; possible D gene TRBD1, 7 bases. The V end was cut by 6 bases, the J end by 9 bases, with 18 bases between. From germline, CDR1 is SNHLY and CDR2 FYNNEI. This CDR3 is 14 amino acids long. CDR3 sequence: CASRGGGSTGEQFF. The CDR3 DNA is TGTGCCAGCAGAGGAGGGGGCAGCACCGGTGAGCAGTTCTTC.

This clone was observed once. The chain recombines TRBV28 with TRBJ2-5; D gene unclear. The V end lost 10 bases, the J end lost 5 bases, and 14 bases lay between the germline ends. The CDR3 is 12 residues long. Germline lookup yields CDR1 MDHEN and CDR2 SYDVKM. The CDR3 nucleotides read TGTGCCACAAAGGAACAGCCTGAGACCCAGTACTTC. It codes for CATKEQPETQYF.

This rearrangement joins TRBV30 to TRBJ2-4; tentatively, D is TRBD1 (7 bases). The ends were cut back, 3 bases at V and 4 bases at J, with 13 bases in the middle. Germline CDR1 GTSNPN, CDR2 SVGIG (reference sequence). The CDR3 contains 14 residues. The CDR3 protein is CAWRLATGKNIQYF. CDR3 in DNA: TGTGCCTGGAGGCTAGCGACAGGGAAAAACATTCAGTACTTC.

The rearrangement links TRBV6-6 to TRBJ1-1; D gene uncertain. Trimming left V 5 bases short and J 1 base short, with 5 bases between. The germline V gene encodes CDR1 MNHNY and CDR2 SVGAGI (reference sequence). The CDR3 loop spans 12 amino acids. The CDR3 here is CASSGSNTEAFF. The CDR3 DNA sequence: TGTGCCAGCAGTGGATCGAACACTGAAGCTTTCTTT.

This sequence joins TRBV7-2 and TRBJ1-5; 7 bases are shared with TRBD1. CDR3 length: 14 residues. J lost 4 bases, V lost 4 bases, and 4 bases had no gene match. Germline CDR1 SGHTA, CDR2 FQGNSA. The CDR3 sequence is CASSWDSGNQPQHF. CDR3 coding DNA: TGTGCCAGCAGCTGGGACAGTGGGAATCAGCCCCAGCATTTT.

Note on this clone: This specimen includes other DNA sequences encoding the same CDR3. This chain connects TRBV7-9 to TRBJ1-1; 7 positions agree with TRBD1. Germline-derived CDR1 and CDR2 are SEHNR and FQNEAQ (reference sequence). V shed 5 bases and J 5 bases; nucleotides not matched to a gene: 5. This CDR3 has 13 amino acids. The CDR3, as DNA: TGTGCCAGCAGCCCACAGGGGAGAACTGAAGCTTTCTTT. Its protein is CASSPQGRTEAFF.

In its sample, this clone ranks as medium-sized. J is TRBJ1-5 and V is TRBV30; D is unresolved. With 2 bases removed from V and 1 base from J, the gap between germline ends came to 3 bases. This CDR3 has 12 amino acids. The germline V gene encodes CDR1 GTSNPN and CDR2 SVGIG (reference sequence). The CDR3 nucleotides are TGTGCCTGGAGTACCAGCAATCAGCCCCAGCATTTT. Its translation: CAWSTSNQPQHF.

The chain uses TRBV6-6 and TRBJ1-3; no firm D call. The length of the CDR3 is 15 residues. The V end lost 2 bases, the J end lost 0 bases, and 8 bases lay between the germline ends. Germline CDR1 reads MNHNY; CDR2 reads SVGAGI (reference sequence). The DNA for the CDR3 is TGTGCCAGCAGTTACGGGCCATCCTCTGGAAACACCATATATTTT. This translates into CASSYGPSSGNTIYF.

The chain couples TRBV7-2 to TRBJ2-2; D is unresolved. CDR3 length: 13 residues. Germline CDR1 and CDR2: SGHTA and FQGNSA. V was shortened by 1 base and J by 4 bases, with 4 bases between the two germline ends. The CDR3: CASSLEATGELFF. CDR3 in DNA: TGTGCCAGCAGCTTAGAGGCCACCGGGGAGCTGTTTTTT. The variable domain in full, completed from reference TRBV7-2 and TRBJ2-2, reads GAGVSQSPSNKVTEKGKDVELRCDPISGHTALYWYRQSLGQGLEFLIYFQGNSAPDKSGLPSDRFSAERTGGSVSTLTIQRTQQEDSAVYLCASSLEATGELFFGEGSRLTVL.

This chain uses TRBV7-2 with TRBJ2-5, with D unresolved. V lost 2 bases and J 1 base, leaving 8 bases between the germline ends. The CDR3 spans 14 residues. Per the germline V gene, CDR1 is SGHTA and CDR2 is FQGNSA. The CDR3 region has the DNA TGTGCCAGCAGCTTATCGGCAGGCCAAGAGACCCAGTACTTC. This sequence encodes CASSLSAGQETQYF.

This clone was picked up one time. This chain links TRBV6-5 with TRBJ2-7; D may be TRBD1 (6 bases). The CDR3 spans 14 residues. Trimming stripped 3 bases from V and 3 bases from J, with 12 bases between. Per germline, CDR1 MNHEY and CDR2 SVGAGI. CDR3 sequence (DNA): TGTGCCAGCAGTTATCCACAGGGCTTCTACGAGCAGTACTTC. Its translation: CASSYPQGFYEQYF.

The DNA for the CDR3 is TGTGAAACCAGAGATACGCAGTATTTT. Translated: CETRDTQYF. The chain links TRBV6-5 to TRBJ2-3, with D unresolved. The CDR3 consists of 9 residues. The germline V gene encodes CDR1 MNHEY and CDR2 SVGAGI.

This chain connects TRBV5-5 to TRBJ2-1; the match to TRBD2 covers 10 bases. Per the germline V gene, CDR1 is SGHKS and CDR2 is YYEKEE (reference sequence). After removal of 0 bases from V and 4 bases from J, the junction contained 4 bases not matched to a gene. This CDR3 region has 16 residues. CDR3 DNA sequence: TGTGCCAGCAGCTTGGCTTGGACTAGCGGTTACAATGAGCAGTTCTTC. Its translation is CASSLAWTSGYNEQFF.

V usage is TRBV10-2 and J usage is TRBJ2-1, with no clear D. The CDR3 covers 11 residues. Germline CDR1 and CDR2: WSHSY and SAAADI. The V end lost 10 bases, the J end lost 6 bases, and 10 bases lay between the germline ends. CDR3 sequence (DNA): TGCGCCACCAGAGAGTTCAATGAGCAGTTCTTC. Translated, it gives CATREFNEQFF.

The chain joins TRBV19 to TRBJ2-1, with a possible D match to TRBD1 (6 bases). This CDR3 contains 16 residues. Trimming left V 5 bases short and J 1 base short, with 15 bases between. Per the germline V gene, CDR1 is LNHDA and CDR2 is SQIVND (reference sequence). The CDR3 loop is CASSPQTGLSYNEQFF. The CDR3 DNA sequence: TGTGCCAGTAGTCCCCAGACAGGCTTGTCCTACAATGAGCAGTTCTTC.

This chain joins TRBV7-9 and TRBJ2-2, with 7 positions matching TRBD1. The junction had 8 bases not matched to a gene; V was cut back by 7 bases and J by 0 bases. Germline CDR1 SEHNR, CDR2 FQNEAQ (reference sequence). CDR3 length equals 16 residues. CDR3 region: CASTKQGVPNTGELFF. The CDR3 nucleotides read TGTGCCAGCACCAAGCAGGGGGTCCCGAACACCGGGGAGCTGTTTTTT.

This sequence joins TRBV5-4 and TRBJ2-3; 9 nucleotides align to TRBD1. The CDR3 is 14 amino acids. Losses at the gene ends were 5 bases for V and 2 bases for J; bases not matched to a gene: 3. Germline lookup yields CDR1 SGHNT and CDR2 YYREEE (reference sequence). In DNA, the CDR3 is TGTGCCAGCAGTTGGACAGGGGTCACAGATACGCAGTATTTT. Protein sequence: CASSWTGVTDTQYF.